Listed here is a single T cell receptor beta chain. Its antigen is still unknown. Other DNA sequences in this specimen translate into the identical CDR3. CDR3 length: 15 residues. In germline, CDR1 is SGHNT, CDR2 YYREEE (reference sequence). Trimming cost V 0 bases and J 1 base; bases outside gene matches: 4. This record belongs to a study of shared clonotypes between healthy human individuals. Study-wide findings and caveats: Memory subsets had estimated richness that was generally smaller than that of naive subsets. The naive CD4 repertoires of several donors were compared, and around 4.9% of clonotypes were shared.

Naive CD8 cells, CD45RO-negative and positively selected for CCR7, excluded terminally differentiated effector memory CD45RA+ cells. The assay was carried out at the deep level. In the source study's methods: Filtering differed since immunoSEQ provided only junctions, with no quality scores. The method was immunoSEQ multiplex PCR; TCRdb's version includes in-frame clones alone and lacks a portion of them. V and J calls and clone size are those listed in that table; D and trimming were worked out from the DNA. The sample has 1.5 million to 2.5 million clones; just under 95% are singletons. V usage is TRBV5-4 and J usage is TRBJ2-7; 7 bases are shared with TRBD2. The material sequenced was naive CD8+ T cells sorted from blood. The TCR comes from a man between 18 and 35 years old in good health. CDR3 DNA: TGTGCCAGCAGCTTGGGTGGGGAGGGGTCCTACGAGCAGTACTTC. This encodes CASSLGGEGSYEQYF.